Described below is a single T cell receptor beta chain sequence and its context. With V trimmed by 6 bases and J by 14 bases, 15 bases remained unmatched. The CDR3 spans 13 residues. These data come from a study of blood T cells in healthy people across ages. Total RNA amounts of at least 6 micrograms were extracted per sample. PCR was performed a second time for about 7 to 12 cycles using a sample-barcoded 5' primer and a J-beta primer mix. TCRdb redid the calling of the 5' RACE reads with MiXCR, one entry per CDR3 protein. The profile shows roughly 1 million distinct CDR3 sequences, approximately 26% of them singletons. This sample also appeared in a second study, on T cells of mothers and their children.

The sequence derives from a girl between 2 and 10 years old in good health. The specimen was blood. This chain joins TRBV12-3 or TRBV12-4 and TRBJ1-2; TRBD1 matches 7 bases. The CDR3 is CASSPTGIWVGTF. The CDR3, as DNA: TGTGCCAGCAGCCCGACAGGGATCTGGGTTGGGACCTTC.